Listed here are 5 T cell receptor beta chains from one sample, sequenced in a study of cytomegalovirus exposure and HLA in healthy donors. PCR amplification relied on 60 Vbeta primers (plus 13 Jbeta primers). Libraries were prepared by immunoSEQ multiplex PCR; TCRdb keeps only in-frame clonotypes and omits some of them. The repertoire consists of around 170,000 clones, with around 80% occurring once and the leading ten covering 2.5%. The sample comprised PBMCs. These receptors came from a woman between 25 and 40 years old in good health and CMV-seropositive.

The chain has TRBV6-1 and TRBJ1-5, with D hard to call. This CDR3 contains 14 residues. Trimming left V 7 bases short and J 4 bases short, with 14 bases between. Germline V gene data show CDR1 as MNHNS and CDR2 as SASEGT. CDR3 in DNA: TGTGCCAGCAACGGAGGGAAACATAATCAGCCCCAGCATTTT. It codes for CASNGGKHNQPQHF.

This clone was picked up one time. CDR3 region: CASRVRPDGVWEEQYF. The DNA for the CDR3 is TGTGCAAGTCGCGTAAGGCCGGACGGGGTCTGGGAGGAGCAGTACTTC. The V call is TRBV12-2, the J call TRBJ2-7; TRBD2 reflects the table's D call only, with no check against the DNA. TRBV12-2 is recorded as a pseudogene. The CDR3 is made up of 16 amino acids.

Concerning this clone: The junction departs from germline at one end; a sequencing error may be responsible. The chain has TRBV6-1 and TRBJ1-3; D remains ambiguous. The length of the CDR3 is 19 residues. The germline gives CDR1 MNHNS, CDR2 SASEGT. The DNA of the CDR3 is TGTGCCAGCAGTGAATTCCTTCTCGGGAGGAGGCTCTCTGGAAGCACCATATATTTT. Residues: CASSEFLLGRRLSGSTIYF.

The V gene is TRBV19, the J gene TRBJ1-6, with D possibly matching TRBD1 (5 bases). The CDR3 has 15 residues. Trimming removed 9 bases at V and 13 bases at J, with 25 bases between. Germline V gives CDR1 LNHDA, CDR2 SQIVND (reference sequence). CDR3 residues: CASRAGRAHSLPLHF. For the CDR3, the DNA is TGTGCCAGCCGGGCAGGGAGGGCGCACAGTTTGCCCCTCCACTTT.

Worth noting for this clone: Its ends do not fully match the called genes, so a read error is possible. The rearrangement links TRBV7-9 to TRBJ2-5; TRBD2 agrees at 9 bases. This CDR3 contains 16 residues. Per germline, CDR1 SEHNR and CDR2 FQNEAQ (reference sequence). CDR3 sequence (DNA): TGTTCCAGCAGCCCTCGACTAGCGGCCAAGGGGGAGACCCAGTACTTC. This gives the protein CSSSPRLAAKGETQYF.